The TCR beta chain described here comes from a study of radiation and T cells in renal cell carcinoma. On the study more broadly: Nephrectomy followed 15 Gy stereotactic body radiation by 4 weeks.

The CDR3 runs 16 residues. Trimming took off 4 bases at V and 3 bases at J, with 15 bases between the two ends. Per germline, CDR1 SEHNR and CDR2 FQNEAQ (reference sequence). Time point: baseline pretreatment blood. Noted treatment: 15 Gy SBRT to primary tumor, nephrectomy 4 weeks later. Clear cell pathology was present in this patient's renal cell carcinoma. The study's findings and limits: In blood, top tumor clones expanded by 2 weeks, shrinking by 4.

With regard to this clone: The antigen remains undetermined.

The repertoire was sequenced with immunoSEQ multiplex PCR; TCRdb's copy has only in-frame clones and lacks some. Of approximately 45,000 clones in the sample, roughly 84% were seen once. J is TRBJ1-4 and V is TRBV7-9; no clear D. Sequenced here: blood, sampled from a patient whose treatment included radiotherapy and nephrectomy. The TCR comes from a woman aged 70-85 years with renal cell carcinoma. Here the CDR3 DNA reads TGTGCCAGCAGCTCCCAGCGACGTGAGGCTAATGAAAAACTGTTTTTT. This gives the protein CASSSQRREANEKLFF.